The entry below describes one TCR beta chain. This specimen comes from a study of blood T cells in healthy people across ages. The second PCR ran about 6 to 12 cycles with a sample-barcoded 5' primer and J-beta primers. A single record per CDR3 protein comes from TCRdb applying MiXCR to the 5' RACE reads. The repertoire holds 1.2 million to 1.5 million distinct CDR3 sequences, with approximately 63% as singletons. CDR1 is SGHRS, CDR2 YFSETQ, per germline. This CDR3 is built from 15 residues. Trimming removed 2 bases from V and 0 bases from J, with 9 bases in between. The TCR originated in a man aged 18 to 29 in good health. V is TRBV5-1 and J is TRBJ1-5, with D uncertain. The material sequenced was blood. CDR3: CASSLGYYSNQPQHF. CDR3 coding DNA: TGCGCCAGCAGCTTAGGATACTATAGCAATCAGCCCCAGCATTTT. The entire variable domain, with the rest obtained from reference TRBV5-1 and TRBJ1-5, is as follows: KAGVTQTPRYLIKTRGQQVTLSCSPISGHRSVSWYQQTPGQGLQFLFEYFSETQRNKGNFPGRFSGRQFSNSRSEMNVSTLELGDSALYLCASSLGYYSNQPQHFGDGTRLSIL.